The rows below give T cell receptor beta chains drawn from one sample of a study of blood T cell repertoires in COVID-19. The assay was immunoSEQ multiplex PCR, and TCRdb's table has in-frame clones only and misses some. The sample contains about 100,000 clones, about 77% of which appear only once. The specimen was peripheral blood. The origin of the receptors is a human donor in a cohort sampled during active COVID-19. Both conserved end residues are part of each CDR3. D genes are given only for firm matches. Clone sizes are given selectively: once, few, many, or a class where the clone is expanded.

TRBJ1-1	NA	NA	TRBV9	TGTGCCAGCAGCGTAGCCCTACAGGGACCGAACACTGAAGCTTTCTTT	CASSVALQGPNTEAFF
TRBJ2-2	NA	NA	TRBV3-1/TRBV3-2	TGTGCCAGCAGCCAAGTTTACTCCAGGGAGCTGTTTTTT	CASSQVYSRELFF
TRBJ1-5	NA	NA	TRBV24-1	TGTGCCACCAGTGACCGAGGTTCTCAGCCCCAGCATTTT	CATSDRGSQPQHF
TRBJ2-1	NA	TRBD2	TRBV9	TGTGCCAGCAGCCCACGACTAGCGGGAGTCTACAATGAGCAGTTCTTC	CASSPRLAGVYNEQFF
TRBJ1-6	NA	NA	TRBV11-3	TGTGCCAGCAGCCTCGGGTCAGATAATTCACCCCTCCACTTT	CASSLGSDNSPLHF
TRBJ2-4	NA	TRBD2	TRBV2	TGTGCCAGCAGGCCACAACTTGGTAGCGGGGGGTCCACCATTCAGTACTTC	CASRPQLGSGGSTIQYF
TRBJ1-4	once	NA	TRBV7-9	TGTGCCAGCAGCCCGGGGGGGGAATTTAATGAAAAACTGTTTTTT	CASSPGGEFNEKLFF
TRBJ2-1	NA	NA	TRBV2	TGTGCCAGCAGGGACTTGTCCTCCTACAATGAGCAGTTCTTC	CASRDLSSYNEQFF
TRBJ2-5	once	TRBD1	TRBV18	TGTGCCAGCTCCCCCGGGACAGGGTCCCAAGAGACCCAGTACTTC	CASSPGTGSQETQYF
TRBJ1-3	once	NA	TRBV28	TGTGCCAGCACTTCTGGCCGATCCTCTGGAAACACCATATATTTT	CASTSGRSSGNTIYF
TRBJ1-1	NA	NA	TRBV7-2	TGTGCCAGCAGCCTAGACGGGATTACTGAAGCTTTCTTT	CASSLDGITEAFF
TRBJ2-2	NA	TRBD1	TRBV30	TGTGCCGGGAGGACAGGGGCGAACACCGGGGAGCTGTTTTTT	CAGRTGANTGELFF
TRBJ1-1	once	NA	TRBV3-1/TRBV3-2	TGTGCCAGCAGCCAAGGAGAAGTCACTGAAGCTTTCTTT	CASSQGEVTEAFF
TRBJ1-3	few	NA	TRBV2	TGTGCCAGCAGTAGCGGACAGACCTCTGGAAACACCATATATTTT	CASSSGQTSGNTIYF